This TCR beta chain came from a study of cytomegalovirus exposure and HLA in healthy donors. Turning to the study itself: The platform used for the approximately 130 validation repertoires matched that of the approximately 670 first-cohort repertoires, a later analysis reported.

Study conclusions and caveats: TCR sequences were mostly rare, though some public TCRs occurred in many donors.

The approximately 120-subject validation cohort, separate from the approximately 670-subject first cohort, included the donors. The CDR3 runs 15 residues. Germline V gene sequence: CDR1 MDHEN, CDR2 SYDVKM. The V segment lost 2 bases and the J segment 3 bases; nucleotides outside the gene matches: 7. Regarding this clone: Its antigen is undetermined.

Measured with immunoSEQ multiplex PCR; TCRdb has only the in-frame clones, and not every one. Among some 66,000 clones listed, around 97% were seen once. The chain couples TRBV28 to TRBJ2-7; TRBD2 agrees at 7 bases. What was sequenced was PBMCs. The source is a woman aged 18 to 35 in good health and CMV-seropositive. CDR3 protein: CASSLLGGGGYEQYF. The CDR3 DNA is TGTGCCAGCAGTTTACTCGGCGGGGGAGGCTACGAGCAGTACTTC.